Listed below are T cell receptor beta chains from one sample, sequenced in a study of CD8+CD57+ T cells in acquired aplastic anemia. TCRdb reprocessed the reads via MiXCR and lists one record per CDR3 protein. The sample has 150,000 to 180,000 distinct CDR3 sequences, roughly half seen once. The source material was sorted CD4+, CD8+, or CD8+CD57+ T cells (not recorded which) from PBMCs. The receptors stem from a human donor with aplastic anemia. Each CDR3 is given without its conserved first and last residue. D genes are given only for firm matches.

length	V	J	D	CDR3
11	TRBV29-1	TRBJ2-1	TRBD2	SVDKTSGNEQF
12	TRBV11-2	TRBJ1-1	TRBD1	ASSSNRGNTEAF
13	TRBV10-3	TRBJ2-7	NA	AISESRGNLYEQY
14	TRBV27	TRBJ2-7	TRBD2	ASSLLSAGGGAEQY
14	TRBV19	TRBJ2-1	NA	ASSIGRDSSYNEQF
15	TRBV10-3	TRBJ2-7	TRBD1	AISESIFGTGGSEQY
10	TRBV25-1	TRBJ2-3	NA	ASSETVDTQY
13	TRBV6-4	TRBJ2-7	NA	ASSDSIGATYEQY
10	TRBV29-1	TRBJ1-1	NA	SVYRMNTEAF
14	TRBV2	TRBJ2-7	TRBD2	ASSVRQEPSGGEQY
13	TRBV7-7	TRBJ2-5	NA	ASSLAEGLPGDQY
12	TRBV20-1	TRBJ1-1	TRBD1	SARDPRGGTEAF
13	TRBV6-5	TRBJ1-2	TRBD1	ASSTHLTGAYGYT
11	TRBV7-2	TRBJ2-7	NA	ASSLFVGNEQY
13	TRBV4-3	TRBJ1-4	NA	ASSPSLDRNGKLF
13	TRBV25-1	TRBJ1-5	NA	ASSALAGTNQPQH
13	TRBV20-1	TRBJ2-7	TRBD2	SAREPSGSEYEQY
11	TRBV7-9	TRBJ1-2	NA	ASSLGALGGYT
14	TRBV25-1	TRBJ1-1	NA	ASSARDGRGDTEAF
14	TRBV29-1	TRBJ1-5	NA	SVPRRRGRYNQPQH
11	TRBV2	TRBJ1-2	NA	ASRDSPNYGYT
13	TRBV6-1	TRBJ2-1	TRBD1	ASRTGTGESNEQF
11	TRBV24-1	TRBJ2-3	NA	ATRDGSTDTQY
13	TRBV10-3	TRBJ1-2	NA	AISGGWRVTGGYT
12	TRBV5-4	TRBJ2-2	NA	ASSLEHLGGELF
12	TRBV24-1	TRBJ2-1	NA	ATTSGAVYNEQF
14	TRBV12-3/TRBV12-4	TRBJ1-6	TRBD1	ASSSGIRDRYSPLH
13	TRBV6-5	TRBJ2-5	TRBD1	ASSYADRGQETQY
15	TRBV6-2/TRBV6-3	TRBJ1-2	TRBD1	VSSPPEQGQDGYGYT
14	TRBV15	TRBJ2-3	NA	ATRTKMRAGADTQY
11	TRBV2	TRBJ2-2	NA	ASFGGYAGELF
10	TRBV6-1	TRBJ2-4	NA	ASSGTVNIQY
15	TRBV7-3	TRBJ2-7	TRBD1	ASSSRTGISRYYEQY
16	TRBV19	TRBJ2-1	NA	ASSTRWLDGPRHNEQF
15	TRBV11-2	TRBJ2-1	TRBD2	ASSLFASGASYNEQF
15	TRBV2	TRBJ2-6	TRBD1	ASRLGTVFPGANVLT
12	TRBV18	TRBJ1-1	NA	TSSRQSMNTEAF
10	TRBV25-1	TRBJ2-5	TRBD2	ASSGGVETQY
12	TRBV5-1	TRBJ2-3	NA	ASSSRRGTDTQY
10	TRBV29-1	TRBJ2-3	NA	SVRSSADTQY
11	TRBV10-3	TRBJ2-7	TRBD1	AHSGTGAYEQY
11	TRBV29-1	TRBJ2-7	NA	SVTDSVSYEQY
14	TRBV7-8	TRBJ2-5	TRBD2	ASSRPSGGVEETQY
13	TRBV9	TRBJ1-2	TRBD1	ASSAARTGSYGYT
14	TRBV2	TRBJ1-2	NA	ASSGTHVGPNYGYT
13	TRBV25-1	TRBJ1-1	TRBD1	ASSGYRGQDTEAF
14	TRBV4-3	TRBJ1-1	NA	ASSQDRAVQNTEAF
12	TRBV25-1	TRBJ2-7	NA	ASTMGGRNYEQY
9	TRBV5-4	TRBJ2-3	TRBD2	ASSREGRQY
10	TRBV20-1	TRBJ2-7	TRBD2	SARVAGNEQY
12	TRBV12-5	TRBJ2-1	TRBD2	ASGSSGSRFEQF
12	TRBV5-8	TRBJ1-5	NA	ASRGGQLNQPQH
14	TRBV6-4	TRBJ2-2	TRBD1	ASSDSGQGDTGELF
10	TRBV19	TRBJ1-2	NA	ASSPRDYGYT
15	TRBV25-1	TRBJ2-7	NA	ASSESPGQRSTYEQY
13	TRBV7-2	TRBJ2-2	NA	ASSLSPVAAGELF